This TCR beta chain was retrieved from a study of T cell changes during pregnancy in multiple sclerosis. Profiled with immunoSEQ multiplex PCR; TCRdb holds only in-frame clones, not every one. The table shows 65,000 to 80,000 clones, with about nine tenths occurring only once. The CDR3 loop spans 16 amino acids. The germline V gene encodes CDR1 SGDLS and CDR2 YYNGEE. V was cut by 3 bases and J by 1 base, with 13 bases left in between. The sequences come from peripheral blood, collected in the third trimester of pregnancy. J is TRBJ2-2 and V is TRBV9; D call uncertain. This sequence was found in a female donor with multiple sclerosis, enrolled in a pregnancy study. This CDR3 reads CASSAHTGWNTGELFF. CDR3 bases: TGTGCCAGCAGCGCCCACACGGGTTGGAACACCGGGGAGCTGTTTTTT.